These 7 T cell receptor beta chains originate from one sample sequenced in a study of PD-1 blockade in classical Hodgkin lymphoma. The table came from immunoSEQ multiplex PCR; TCRdb's copy has only in-frame clones and leaves some out. In the table there are almost 20,000 clones, approximately 76% of which are singletons. Time point noted: cycle 4 day 1 (C4D1), after 6 weeks of nivolumab. Each of the patients experienced relapse following autologous stem cell transplantation, and their brentuximab vedotin exposure differed. The source was peripheral blood mononuclear cells (PBMCs), collected before the fourth cycle of nivolumab. The receptors were gathered from a human donor with classical Hodgkin lymphoma.

J is TRBJ2-7 and V is TRBV7-2; D might be TRBD2 (5 bases). V was shortened by 5 bases and J by 1 base, with 15 bases between the two germline ends. The CDR3 totals 15 residues. The germline CDR1 and CDR2 sequences are SGHTA and FQGNSA. CDR3 coding DNA: TGTGCCAGCAGCCCATCTCCGGGATCTTCCTACGAGCAGTACTTC. It specifies CASSPSPGSSYEQYF. The full variable domain, its missing parts supplied by reference TRBV7-2 and TRBJ2-7, is GAGVSQSPSNKVTEKGKDVELRCDPISGHTALYWYRQSLGQGLEFLIYFQGNSAPDKSGLPSDRFSAERTGGSVSTLTIQRTQQEDSAVYLCASSPSPGSSYEQYFGPGTRLTVT.

The chain couples TRBV6-1 to TRBJ1-2; maybe TRBD1 (6 bases). The ends were cut back, 1 base at V and 8 bases at J, with 20 bases in the middle. The length of the CDR3 is 16 residues. CDR1 is MNHNS, CDR2 SASEGT, per germline. The CDR3 protein is CASSEDRGRGYYGYTF. CDR3 DNA sequence: TGTGCCAGCAGTGAAGATCGTGGCAGGGGCTATTACGGCTACACCTTC.

In DNA, the CDR3 is TGTGCCAGCAGCCCCAGGGGGGCGAACACTGAAGCTTTCTTT. It codes for CASSPRGANTEAFF. This chain uses TRBV11-3 with TRBJ1-1; 7 bases align to TRBD1. V lost 5 bases to trimming and J lost 1 base; unmatched junction nucleotides: 4. Germline V gives CDR1 SGHNT, CDR2 YENEEA. This CDR3 contains 14 residues. The entire variable domain, with the rest obtained from reference TRBV11-3 and TRBJ1-1, is as follows: EAGVVQSPRYKIIEKKQPVAFWCNPISGHNTLYWYLQNLGQGPELLIRYENEEAVDDSQLPKDRFSAERLKGVDSTLKIQPAELGDSAVYLCASSPRGANTEAFFGQGTRLTVV.

The J gene is TRBJ2-3, the V gene TRBV29-1; 7 bases fit TRBD1. The V and J ends lost 7 bases and 3 bases, in that order; junction bases with no gene match: 10. Germline values: CDR1 SQVTM, CDR2 ANQGSEA. CDR3 length equals 14 residues. The CDR3 bases are TGCAGCGAGTTAGGGGGCAGTGGAACAGATACGCAGTATTTT. This translates into CSELGGSGTDTQYF.

This clone was detected only once. CDR3 loop: CASSYSANSHGYTF. CDR3 DNA sequence: TGTGCCAGCAGTTACTCGGCGAACAGCCATGGCTACACCTTC. V gene TRBV6-5 combines with J gene TRBJ1-2, with no clear D. With 0 bases removed from V and 6 bases from J, the gap between germline ends came to 11 bases. The CDR3 contains 14 residues. CDR1 and CDR2 from the germline V gene are MNHEY and SVGAGI.

In this sample, this clone turned up once. The CDR3 loop reads CASSPFQDHEAFF. The DNA for the CDR3 is TGTGCCAGCAGCCCCTTTCAGGACCATGAAGCTTTCTTT. V is TRBV11-2 and J is TRBJ1-1; no reliable D call. This CDR3 is built from 13 residues. The germline V gene encodes CDR1 SGHAT and CDR2 FQNNGV. Trimming pared 5 bases from V and 7 bases from J, leaving 14 bases between.

This rearrangement joins TRBV7-9 to TRBJ1-1, with TRBD1 matching 11 bases. CDR1 is SEHNR and CDR2 is FQNEAQ in the germline V gene (reference sequence). The CDR3 has 19 residues. The junction had 12 bases not matched to a gene; V was cut back by 2 bases and J by 1 base. The CDR3, as DNA: TGTGCCAGCAGCTTATGGGCTGGTCGGACAGGGGGCCGGAACACTGAAGCTTTCTTT. Translating gives CASSLWAGRTGGRNTEAFF. Using reference TRBV7-9 and TRBJ1-1 for the parts outside the CDR3, the full variable domain is DTGVSQNPRHKITKRGQNVTFRCDPISEHNRLYWYRQTLGQGPEFLTYFQNEAQLEKSRLLSDRFSAERPKGSFSTLEIQRTEQGDSAMYLCASSLWAGRTGGRNTEAFFGQGTRLTVV.